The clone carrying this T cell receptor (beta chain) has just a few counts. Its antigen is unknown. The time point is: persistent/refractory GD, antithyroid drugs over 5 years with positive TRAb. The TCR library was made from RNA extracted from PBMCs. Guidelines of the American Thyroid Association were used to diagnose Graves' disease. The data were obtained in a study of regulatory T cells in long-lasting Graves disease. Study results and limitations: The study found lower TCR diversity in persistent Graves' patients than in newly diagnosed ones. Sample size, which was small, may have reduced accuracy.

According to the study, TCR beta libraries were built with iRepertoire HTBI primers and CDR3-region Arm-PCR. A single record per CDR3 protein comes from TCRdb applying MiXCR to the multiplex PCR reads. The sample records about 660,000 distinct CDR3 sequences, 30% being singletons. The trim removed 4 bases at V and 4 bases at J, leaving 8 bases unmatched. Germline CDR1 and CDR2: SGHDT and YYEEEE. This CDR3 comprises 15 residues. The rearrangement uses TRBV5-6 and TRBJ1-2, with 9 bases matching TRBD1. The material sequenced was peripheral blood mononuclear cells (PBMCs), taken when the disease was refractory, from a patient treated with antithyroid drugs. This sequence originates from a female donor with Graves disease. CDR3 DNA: TGTGCCAGCAGCGAGCCGGGACAGGGACTCTATGGCTACACCTTC. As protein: CASSEPGQGLYGYTF.